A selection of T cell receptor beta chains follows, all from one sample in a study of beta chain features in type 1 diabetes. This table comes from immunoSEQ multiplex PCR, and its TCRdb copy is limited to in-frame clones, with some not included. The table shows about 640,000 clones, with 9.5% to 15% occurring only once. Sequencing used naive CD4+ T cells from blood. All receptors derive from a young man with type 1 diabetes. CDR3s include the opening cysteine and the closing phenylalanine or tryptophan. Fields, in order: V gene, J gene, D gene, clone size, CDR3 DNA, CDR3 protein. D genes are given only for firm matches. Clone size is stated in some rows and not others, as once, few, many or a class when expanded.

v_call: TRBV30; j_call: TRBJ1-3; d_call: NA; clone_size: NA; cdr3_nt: TGTGCCTGGGGTAAGGGGAACTCTGGAAACACCATATATTTT; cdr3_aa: CAWGKGNSGNTIYF
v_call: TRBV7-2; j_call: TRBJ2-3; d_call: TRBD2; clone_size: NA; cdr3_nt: TGTGCCAGCAGCCCCCGGGGGGCGCGGGGGGGCCCAGATACGCAGTATTTT; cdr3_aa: CASSPRGARGGPDTQYF
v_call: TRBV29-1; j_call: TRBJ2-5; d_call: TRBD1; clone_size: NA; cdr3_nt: TGCAGCGTCCCGACAGGGCTGGTTACAGAGACCCAGTACTTC; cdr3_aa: CSVPTGLVTETQYF
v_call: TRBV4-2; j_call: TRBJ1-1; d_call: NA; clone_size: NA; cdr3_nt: TGTGCCAGCAGCCAGGTTTCTACAGGGGAAGCTTTCTTT; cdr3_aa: CASSQVSTGEAFF
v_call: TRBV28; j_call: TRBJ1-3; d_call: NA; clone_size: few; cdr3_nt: TGTGCCAGCACCCCGCCAGTGGCTGGAAACACCATATATTTT; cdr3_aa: CASTPPVAGNTIYF
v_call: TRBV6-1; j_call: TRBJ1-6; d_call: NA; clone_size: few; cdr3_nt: TGTGCCAGCCGGTGGGAACAGAATTCACCCCTCCACTTT; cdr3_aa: CASRWEQNSPLHF
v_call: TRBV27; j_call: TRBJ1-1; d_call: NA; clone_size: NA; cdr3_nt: TGTGCCAGCAGTTTGGAGGGGATGAACACTGAAGCTTTCTTT; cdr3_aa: CASSLEGMNTEAFF
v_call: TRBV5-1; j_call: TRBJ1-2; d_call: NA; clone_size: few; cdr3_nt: TGCGCCAGCAGCTTCGAATCCTATGGCTACACCTTC; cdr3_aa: CASSFESYGYTF
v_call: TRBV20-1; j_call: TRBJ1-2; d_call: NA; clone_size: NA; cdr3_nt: TGCAGTGCTAATCGAGACTATGGCTACACCTTC; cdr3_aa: CSANRDYGYTF
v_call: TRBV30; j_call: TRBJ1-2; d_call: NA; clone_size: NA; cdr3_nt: TGTGCCTGGAGGAGCGAGGGGGGCGCTTATGGCTACACCTTC; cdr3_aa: CAWRSEGGAYGYTF
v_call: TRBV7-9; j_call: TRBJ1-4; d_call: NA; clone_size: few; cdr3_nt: TGTGCCAGCAGCTTGACTGGTGTCACTAATGAAAAACTGTTTTTT; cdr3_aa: CASSLTGVTNEKLFF
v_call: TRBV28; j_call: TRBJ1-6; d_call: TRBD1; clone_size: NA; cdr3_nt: TGTGCCAGCAGTTCGGGACAGGGTAATTCACCCCTCCACTTT; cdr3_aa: CASSSGQGNSPLHF
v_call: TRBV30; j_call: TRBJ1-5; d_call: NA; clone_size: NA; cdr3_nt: TGTGCCTGGAGTTCAATCTCAGCGAATCAGCCCCAGCATTTT; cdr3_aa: CAWSSISANQPQHF
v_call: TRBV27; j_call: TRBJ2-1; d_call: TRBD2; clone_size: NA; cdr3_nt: TGTGCCAGCAGTTTTCCAGGGAGGGATGAGCAGTTCTTC; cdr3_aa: CASSFPGRDEQFF
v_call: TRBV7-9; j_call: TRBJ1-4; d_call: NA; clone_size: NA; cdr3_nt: TGTGCCAGCAGCCTCCCAGGCAACGAAAAACTGTTTTTT; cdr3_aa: CASSLPGNEKLFF
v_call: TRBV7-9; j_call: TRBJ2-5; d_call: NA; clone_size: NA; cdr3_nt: TGTGCCAGCAGCTATGGAGGGGCAGAGACCCAGTACTTC; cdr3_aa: CASSYGGAETQYF
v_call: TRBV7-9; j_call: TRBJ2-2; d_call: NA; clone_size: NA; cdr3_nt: TGTGCCAGCAGCTTAGTGTCAGCAAACACCGGGGAGCTGTTTTTT; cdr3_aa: CASSLVSANTGELFF
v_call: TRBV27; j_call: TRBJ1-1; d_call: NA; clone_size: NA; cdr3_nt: TGTGCCAGCAGTTGGTACGGGAACACTGAAGCTTTCTTT; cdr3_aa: CASSWYGNTEAFF
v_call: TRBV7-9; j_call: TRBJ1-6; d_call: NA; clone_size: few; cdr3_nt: TGTGCCAGCAGCCCCTCCAGAGATTCACCCCTCCACTTT; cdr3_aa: CASSPSRDSPLHF
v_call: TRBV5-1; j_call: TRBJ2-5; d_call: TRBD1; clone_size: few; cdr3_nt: TGCGCCAGCAGCCGGTCCGGGACAGGGGAAGTCGGGACCCAGTACTTC; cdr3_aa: CASSRSGTGEVGTQYF
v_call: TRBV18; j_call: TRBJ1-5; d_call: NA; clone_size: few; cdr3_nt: TGTGCCAGCTCACCAGGGAATCAGCCCCAGCATTTT; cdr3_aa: CASSPGNQPQHF
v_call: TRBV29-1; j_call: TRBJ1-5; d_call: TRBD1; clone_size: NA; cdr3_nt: TGCAGCGTCATTATTACAGGGGATCAGCCCCAGCATTTT; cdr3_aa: CSVIITGDQPQHF
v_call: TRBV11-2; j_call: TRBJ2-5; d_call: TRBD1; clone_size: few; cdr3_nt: TGTGCCAGCCGGGACAGGGAACAAGAGACCCAGTACTTC; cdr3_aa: CASRDREQETQYF
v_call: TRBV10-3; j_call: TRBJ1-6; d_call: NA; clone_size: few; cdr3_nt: TGTGCCATCAGTGAGTCGCAGGGAAGGTCTAATTCACCCCTCCACTTT; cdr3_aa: CAISESQGRSNSPLHF
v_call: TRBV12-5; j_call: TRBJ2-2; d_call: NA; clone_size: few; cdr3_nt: TGTGCTAGTGCCCTTAACGGGGAGCTGTTTTTT; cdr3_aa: CASALNGELFF
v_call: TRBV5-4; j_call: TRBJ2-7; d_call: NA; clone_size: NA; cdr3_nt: TGTGCCAGCAGTTGGGGCGGGCAGGGGATCCACTACGAGCAGTACTTC; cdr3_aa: CASSWGGQGIHYEQYF
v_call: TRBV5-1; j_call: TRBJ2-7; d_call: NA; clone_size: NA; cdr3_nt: TGCGCCAGCAGCCCGAGACAGGACTCCTACGAGCAGTACTTC; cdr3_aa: CASSPRQDSYEQYF